This T cell receptor beta chain comes out of a study of sequential checkpoint blockade in melanoma. Study-wide context: Arm A got nivolumab then ipilimumab; arm B the reverse, 1:1. After both sequences, patients received maintenance nivolumab. Around 90 pretreatment tumor DNA samples were TCRβ immunosequenced.

This clone was recorded a few times. Its antigen is unknown. The CDR3 extends over 15 amino acids. Germline CDR1 is LGHNT and CDR2 is FRNRAP. The assay was immunoSEQ multiplex PCR, and TCRdb's table has in-frame clones only and misses some. The table has tens of thousands of clones, roughly 32% seen once. Noted treatment: randomized to nivolumab then ipilimumab (arm A) or the reverse (arm B). General study points: In arm A, pretreatment tumor clonality was associated with response.

The V call is TRBV12-5, the J call TRBJ1-5; the D is unclear. The source of this sequence is a human donor with melanoma. The specimen comprised tumor tissue (inferred from file names), sampled from a patient given nivolumab and ipilimumab in sequence. As DNA, the CDR3 is TGTGCCTGGCCTGATAATCGGGCTGGCAATCAGCCCCAGCATTTT. Its translation: CAWPDNRAGNQPQHF.